Below, 2 T cell receptor beta chains from the same sample are listed, as sequenced in a study of blood T cell repertoires in COVID-19. TCRdb keeps only in-frame clones here, not all; method: immunoSEQ multiplex PCR. Here the sample spans 140,000 to 150,000 clones, roughly 84% being singletons. Sequencing used PBMCs or T cells enriched from blood (not recorded which). The receptors were sampled from a woman aged 45-65 years who had been exposed to COVID-19.

There are a few counts of this clone. The V gene is TRBV6-1, the J gene TRBJ1-2; D not resolved. V lost 3 bases to trimming and J lost 4 bases, with 9 bases between them. Germline lookup yields CDR1 MNHNS and CDR2 SASEGT. The CDR3 has 13 residues. The CDR3, as DNA: TGTGCCAGCAGTGATATTAGGAGCTATGGCTACACCTTC. Protein product: CASSDIRSYGYTF.

The gene calls are TRBV4-1 and TRBJ2-7; 11 bases are a match to TRBD1. The CDR3 extends over 15 amino acids. From germline, CDR1 is MGHRA and CDR2 YSYEKL. Losses at the gene ends were 2 bases for V and 4 bases for J; bases not matched to a gene: 4. Here the CDR3 DNA reads TGCGCCAGCAGCCAACTTGGACAGGGGGCTTACGAGCAGTACTTC. Translating gives CASSQLGQGAYEQYF.